Listed below are T cell receptor beta chains from one sample, sequenced in a study of cytomegalovirus exposure and HLA in healthy donors. Some clones are missing from TCRdb's copy, which holds only in-frame ones; the method was immunoSEQ multiplex PCR. The sample carries 130,000 or so clones, 85% to 90% recorded once. Sequencing used PBMCs. These receptors all come from a young man in good health and CMV-seronegative. Each CDR3 is given with its conserved first and last residue. Size values are once, few and many counts, or a class for expanded clones, and some rows have none.

v_gene,abundance,j_gene,CDR3aa
TRBV29-1,-,TRBJ2-7,CSVVDSYSYEQYF
TRBV4-1,once,TRBJ1-4,CASSQSGQGLIGEKLFF
TRBV6-5,-,TRBJ2-3,CASSIRGGDTQYF
TRBV6-5,-,TRBJ1-2,CASRTGQGAYGYTF
TRBV27,-,TRBJ2-7,CASSPRRSSYEQYF
TRBV25-1,-,TRBJ1-3,CASSEVAGNTIYF
TRBV18,-,TRBJ2-1,CASSPRTLRGSYNEQFF
TRBV5-1,-,TRBJ1-5,CASSLAPGQEFNQPQHF
TRBV7-9,once,TRBJ2-7,CASSLARQSSEQYF
TRBV15,-,TRBJ2-1,CATSRAWDRDYNEQFF
TRBV7-9,once,TRBJ2-7,CASSPTSNRHEQYF
TRBV11-2,-,TRBJ2-7,CASSPGGDYEQYF
TRBV14,-,TRBJ2-6,CASSQRQSGANVLTF
TRBV18,few,TRBJ1-5,CASSPSRQGFGQPQHF
TRBV2,few,TRBJ1-1,CASRTEPNTEAFF
TRBV28,-,TRBJ2-3,CASSSGQVFTDTQYF
TRBV29-1,-,TRBJ1-1,CSVEEAVEAFF
TRBV4-3,-,TRBJ2-2,CASSQDWQTNTGELFF
TRBV9,-,TRBJ2-5,CASSVGDRGRGTQYF
TRBV4-1,-,TRBJ1-5,CASSQGPDRRAEDQPQHF
TRBV10-2,-,TRBJ2-2,CASRRGEGPSGELFF
TRBV28,-,TRBJ2-7,CASSQNGYEQYF
TRBV5-4,-,TRBJ2-3,CASSLLLRAPGTDTQYF
TRBV7-9,-,TRBJ1-6,CASSPGQGNNSPLHF
TRBV14,-,TRBJ1-5,CASSQVLFERARQPQHF
TRBV7-8,-,TRBJ2-5,CASSSHRSEETQYF
TRBV2,-,TRBJ1-2,CASSADSNYGYTF
TRBV29-1,-,TRBJ1-4,CSVTENNEKLFF
TRBV4-3,-,TRBJ1-2,CASSQDRTAGTYGYTF
TRBV7-3,once,TRBJ2-2,CASSLVGGTAANTGELFF
TRBV5-1,-,TRBJ1-5,CASSLAGTGHQPQHF
TRBV18,once,TRBJ1-4,CASSSGTGGDEKLFF
TRBV5-1,-,TRBJ2-3,CASSPSKLTGADTQYF
TRBV9,once,TRBJ2-3,CASSVVTGSGGTDTQYF
TRBV5-5,-,TRBJ1-2,CASSGGAGRLDYGYTF